This is a list of T cell receptor beta chains from one sample in a study of control samples from healthy donors and cancer patients. Only in-frame clones appear in the TCRdb table, and some are missing; sequencing was by immunoSEQ multiplex PCR. The table includes approximately 150,000 clones, more than 85% detected once. Material for sequencing was blood. These receptor sequences come from a man younger than 35 in good health. Each CDR3 is given with its conserved first and last residue. A D gene is named only where the DNA matches it firmly. Part of the rows lack a size; the others show once, few, many or a class for expanded clones.

v_call	d_call	clone_size	j_call	cdr3_nt	cdr3_aa
TRBV27	TRBD1	.	TRBJ1-1	TGTGCCAGCAGTCTCATGGGACAGGGGCGCAAAGCTTTCTTT	CASSLMGQGRKAFF
TRBV18	TRBD2	.	TRBJ2-7	TGTGCCAGCTCACCGGCCGGACTAGCGCCTTCCTACGAGCAGTACTTC	CASSPAGLAPSYEQYF
TRBV11-2	TRBD1	.	TRBJ1-1	TGTGCCAGCAGCCAACTTTCGGGGACAGGGGAAGAAGCTTTCTTT	CASSQLSGTGEEAFF
TRBV6-5	TRBD1	.	TRBJ2-7	TGTGCCAGCAGTCGGGACAGGGGAATCAACGAGCAGTACTTC	CASSRDRGINEQYF
TRBV6-2/TRBV6-3	.	.	TRBJ2-7	TGTGCCAGCAGTTCGCCGAGGGGTTGGGGCGAGCAGTACTTC	CASSSPRGWGEQYF
TRBV5-6	.	.	TRBJ2-7	TGTGCCAGCACCCTGTCGGCTCCTAGCTCCTACGAGCAGTACTTC	CASTLSAPSSYEQYF
TRBV2	.	.	TRBJ1-5	TGTGCCAGCAAGGCAGATAGCAATCAGCCCCAGCATTTT	CASKADSNQPQHF
TRBV9	.	.	TRBJ2-3	TGTGCCAGCAGCGTTGACGGTACAGATACGCAGTATTTT	CASSVDGTDTQYF
TRBV6-4	.	.	TRBJ1-1	TGTGCCAGCAGTGACCCCACGGGCCAAGCTTTCTTT	CASSDPTGQAFF
TRBV19	.	.	TRBJ1-1	TGTGCCAGTAGTATTTCACACAGGGCCACTGAAGCTTTCTTT	CASSISHRATEAFF
TRBV20-1	.	.	TRBJ2-7	TGCAGTGCTAGGAGGGAAAACGAGCAGTACTTC	CSARRENEQYF
TRBV2	.	once	TRBJ2-3	TGTGCCAGTCGGCTCGGGGGTTCGGATACGCAGTATTTT	CASRLGGSDTQYF
TRBV5-1	.	.	TRBJ2-3	TGCGCCAGCAGCTCCACCGGGGTAGGGTTCGATTTCGGTAGCACAGATACGCAGTATTTT	CASSSTGVGFDFGSTDTQYF
TRBV19	.	once	TRBJ1-1	TGTGCCAGTAGTATGTCCGTAACGGGGAACACTGAAGCTTTCTTT	CASSMSVTGNTEAFF
TRBV27	TRBD1	.	TRBJ1-6	TGTGCCAGCAGTTTATCTGGGACAGGGGGTTCACCCCTCCACTTT	CASSLSGTGGSPLHF
TRBV4-1	TRBD1	.	TRBJ1-2	TGCGCCAGCAGCCTCGGACAGGAAGAGTGGGGCTACACCTTC	CASSLGQEEWGYTF
TRBV5-1	.	.	TRBJ2-1	TGCGCCAGCAGCCCGAGGGACGCCGGGGAGCAGTTCTTC	CASSPRDAGEQFF
TRBV7-2	.	.	TRBJ2-7	TGTGCCAGCAGCCGCAGCGTCGGCGAGGGGTACGAGCAGTACTTC	CASSRSVGEGYEQYF
TRBV7-9	TRBD1	few	TRBJ2-3	TGTGCCAGCAGACCCGGACAGGGCACAGATACGCAGTATTTT	CASRPGQGTDTQYF
TRBV6-5	TRBD1	.	TRBJ2-1	TGTGCCAGCAGTTACCTAGGACAGGGGGCCGATGAGCAGTTCTTC	CASSYLGQGADEQFF
TRBV28	.	.	TRBJ1-5	TGTGCCAGCAGTCCTCGATATAATCAGCCCCAGCATTTT	CASSPRYNQPQHF
TRBV5-1	.	.	TRBJ1-2	TGCGCCAGCAGCTTGGATGGTGGGTATGGCTACACCTTC	CASSLDGGYGYTF
TRBV27	.	.	TRBJ1-1	TGTGCCAGCAGTTTTGGGGGGCTGAGAGACACTGAAGCTTTCTTT	CASSFGGLRDTEAFF
TRBV30	.	.	TRBJ1-5	TGTGCCTGGAGTGTCTCGGACTATCAGCCCCAGCATTTT	CAWSVSDYQPQHF
TRBV4-1	.	.	TRBJ2-7	TGCGCCAGCAGCCAACCGTCGGACAGCTACGAGCAGTACTTC	CASSQPSDSYEQYF
TRBV6-1	.	.	TRBJ1-4	TGTGCCAGCAGTGAGTGGGTGAAAGAAAAACTGTTTTTT	CASSEWVKEKLFF
TRBV30	.	.	TRBJ2-7	TGTGCCTGGAGTTACAGCCTCGAGCAGTACTTC	CAWSYSLEQYF
TRBV6-6	.	.	TRBJ1-5	TGTGCCAGCAGTTGGACGGGCAATCAGCCCCAGCATTTT	CASSWTGNQPQHF
TRBV11-1	.	.	TRBJ1-1	TGTGCCAGCAGCTTAAGGGCGGGGAGGAACACTGAAGCTTTCTTT	CASSLRAGRNTEAFF
TRBV7-8	.	.	TRBJ2-7	TGTGCCAGCAGCTGGGCCGGACGATCCTCCTACGAGCAGTACTTC	CASSWAGRSSYEQYF
TRBV5-4	.	.	TRBJ2-5	TGTGCCAGCAGCTTGGGGCCTCTGCAAGAAGAGACCCAGTACTTC	CASSLGPLQEETQYF
TRBV25-1	.	.	TRBJ1-6	TGTGCCAGCAGTGAATACGAGGATTCACCCCTCCACTTT	CASSEYEDSPLHF